This paragraph reports one TCR beta chain. Produced via immunoSEQ multiplex PCR; TCRdb's table is partial and in-frame only. The sample has over 200,000 clones; around 90% are singletons. The data belong to a study of blood T cell repertoires in COVID-19. Across 20 to 25 US areas, participants ranged in age from 18 to 89 years. The sample was PBMCs or T cells enriched from blood (not recorded which). This TCR was recovered from a man aged 25-45 years who had recovered from COVID-19.

The CDR3 coding sequence is TGTGCCAGCAGCGGGGACAGCGTCAAGGATAGCAATCAGCCCCAGCATTTT. Translated, it gives CASSGDSVKDSNQPQHF. The chain is built from TRBV5-6 and TRBJ1-5; 7 bases map to TRBD1. After removal of 4 bases from V and 0 bases from J, the junction contained 10 bases not matched to a gene. Germline assignment: CDR1 SGHDT and CDR2 YYEEEE. This CDR3 comprises 17 residues.